This is a list of T cell receptor beta chains from one sample in a study of CD8 T cells in ankylosing spondylitis. TCRdb recomputed calls from the 5' RACE reads with MiXCR, one row per CDR3 protein. The sample consists of about 90,000 distinct CDR3 sequences, approximately 8.9% of them appearing once. Sequenced material: blood, either unsorted or a sorted T cell fraction (not recorded which). The receptors originated from a male donor with ankylosing spondylitis. Both conserved end residues are part of each CDR3. The D gene is left open where the match is weak. Rows give clone size only sometimes, using once, few, many, or a class for an expanded clone.

size | J | V | D | DNA | CDR3
few | TRBJ2-3 | TRBV20-1 | TRBD2 | TGCAGTGCTGATAGCGGGAGTGCGCAGTATTTT | CSADSGSAQYF
many | TRBJ2-1 | TRBV29-1 | TRBD1 | TGCAGCGTCGCCGGGACAGGACTTTTCTACAATGAGCAGTTCTTC | CSVAGTGLFYNEQFF
few | TRBJ2-1 | TRBV29-1 | . | TGCAGCTACGGCGCGGGGTTAAGCTCCTACAATGAGCAGTTCTTC | CSYGAGLSSYNEQFF
many | TRBJ1-5 | TRBV7-9 | TRBD1 | TGTGCCAGCAGCTCGGGACAGAATAGCAATCAGCCCCAGCATTTT | CASSSGQNSNQPQHF
once | TRBJ2-7 | TRBV11-2 | TRBD1 | TGTGCCAGCAGCCCGATTGGACAGGCCCACGAGCAGTACTTC | CASSPIGQAHEQYF
few | TRBJ2-7 | TRBV7-9 | . | TGTGCCAGCAGCTTAGAACGGACCTCCTACGAGCAGTACTTC | CASSLERTSYEQYF
few | TRBJ2-3 | TRBV6-5 | TRBD2 | TGTGCCAGCAGTTCCCCAAGCGGGACTACCACAGATACGCAGTATTTT | CASSSPSGTTTDTQYF
many | TRBJ1-2 | TRBV9 | . | TGTGCCAGCAGCCCAGGCAGGGGTGGGAACTATGGCTACACCTTC | CASSPGRGGNYGYTF
many | TRBJ2-1 | TRBV19 | TRBD2 | TGTGCCAGTAGTAGGTCGGGAGGGTGGAATGAGCAGTTCTTC | CASSRSGGWNEQFF
many | TRBJ2-1 | TRBV24-1 | TRBD2 | TGTGCCACCTCTCCGACTAGCGGGGAAAAATGGGATGAGCAGTTCTTC | CATSPTSGEKWDEQFF
. | TRBJ2-6 | TRBV5-1 | . | TGCGCCAGCAGCTTAGAGGAGACAATCTTCTCTGGGGCCAACGTCCTGACTTTC | CASSLEETIFSGANVLTF
few | TRBJ2-7 | TRBV27 | . | TGTGCCAGCAGTCCAGGGGTTAGATCCTACGAGCAGTACTTC | CASSPGVRSYEQYF
few | TRBJ2-3 | TRBV14 | . | TGTGCCAGCAGCCTCCAGCCGGATACGCAGTATTTT | CASSLQPDTQYF
. | TRBJ1-3 | TRBV3-1 | TRBD1 | TGTGCCAGCAGCCAAGATCGTGACAGGGTGTACTTGGGGGGAAACACCATATATTTT | CASSQDRDRVYLGGNTIYF
many | TRBJ1-4 | TRBV4-1 | . | TGCGCCAGCAGCCAAGTGGGGGGGCGTGGGGAAAAACTGTTTTTT | CASSQVGGRGEKLFF
. | TRBJ1-6 | TRBV11-2 | TRBD1 | TGTGCCAGCAGCACCACAGGGGGCAGTGAGTCACCCCTCCACTTT | CASSTTGGSESPLHF
. | TRBJ2-1 | TRBV7-9 | . | TGTGCCAGCAGCCGACAGGCCGGGTCCTACAATGAGCAGTTCTTC | CASSRQAGSYNEQFF
many | TRBJ2-3 | TRBV4-2 | . | TGTGCCAGCAGCCAAGAGCTCGTTGATACGCAGTATTTT | CASSQELVDTQYF
. | TRBJ2-1 | TRBV18 | TRBD1 | TGTGCCAGCTCACCGGAAAGGACAGGTGGCAATGAGCAGTTCTTC | CASSPERTGGNEQFF
. | TRBJ2-7 | TRBV20-1 | TRBD2 | TGCAGTGCTGATACAGCGGGAGCCCTCTACGAGCAGTACTTC | CSADTAGALYEQYF
. | TRBJ2-7 | TRBV14 | . | TGTGCCAGCAGCCAAGGTTCTCGGGGATACGAGCAGTACTTC | CASSQGSRGYEQYF
many | TRBJ2-1 | TRBV7-8 | TRBD2 | TGTGCCAGCAGCCCCGGGACTAGCGGGAGGAACTACAATGAGCAGTTCTTC | CASSPGTSGRNYNEQFF
few | TRBJ2-1 | TRBV11-3 | . | TGTGCCAGCAGCTACTTATTAAACGGCTTACTTGATGAGCAGTTCTTC | CASSYLLNGLLDEQFF
many | TRBJ2-1 | TRBV24-1 | TRBD2 | TGTGCCACCAGTGAGTCTAGCGGCTACAATGAGCAGTTCTTC | CATSESSGYNEQFF
many | TRBJ2-2 | TRBV9 | TRBD1 | TGTGCCAGCAGCCCCCGGTGGACAGGGAACACCGGGGAGCTGTTTTTT | CASSPRWTGNTGELFF
. | TRBJ2-3 | TRBV12-5 | TRBD2 | TGTGCTAGTGGTTTGGGACTAGCCGCCGTAGATACGCAGTATTTT | CASGLGLAAVDTQYF
few | TRBJ1-1 | TRBV4-2 | . | TGTGCCAGCAGCCAAGATTCCCAACCGGCTTTCTTT | CASSQDSQPAFF
many | TRBJ2-3 | TRBV20-1 | TRBD2 | TGCAGTGCTAGAGATGGGAGCACTAGCGGGAGCACAGATACGCAGTATTTT | CSARDGSTSGSTDTQYF
. | TRBJ2-2 | TRBV3-1 | TRBD2 | TGTGCCAGCAGCCTTCCGGGACTAAAGTACGGGGAGCTGTTTTTT | CASSLPGLKYGELFF
many | TRBJ1-5 | TRBV5-6 | TRBD1 | TGTGCCAGCAGCCTCGGGACAGGACGAGGTCAGCCCCAGCATTTT | CASSLGTGRGQPQHF
few | TRBJ2-1 | TRBV7-6 | . | TGTGCCAGCAGCTTACCCCCAGCGGATGAGCAGTTCTTC | CASSLPPADEQFF
. | TRBJ2-1 | TRBV12-3/TRBV12-4 | . | TGTGCCAGCACCCCCGGGAGAGACTACAATGAGCAGTTCTTC | CASTPGRDYNEQFF
. | TRBJ1-3 | TRBV5-6 | TRBD1 | TGTGCCAGCAGCCAGAGGGGGACAGGAGGAAACACCATATATTTT | CASSQRGTGGNTIYF
. | TRBJ2-1 | TRBV7-2 | TRBD2 | TGTGCCAGCAGCCCATCCGGGACTAGCGGGAGTCGAAATGAGCAGTTCTTC | CASSPSGTSGSRNEQFF
many | TRBJ2-1 | TRBV7-9 | . | TGTGCCAGCAGCAGCCCAACCTACTACAATGAGCAGTTCTTC | CASSSPTYYNEQFF
. | TRBJ2-3 | TRBV27 | TRBD1 | TGTGCCAGCAGTCCGGGGACAGGGGGCAGAGATACGCAGTATTTT | CASSPGTGGRDTQYF